These T cell receptor beta chains were read from a single sample in a study of radiotherapy plus CTLA-4 blockade in lung cancer. Using immunoSEQ multiplex PCR, the repertoire was profiled, and TCRdb retains in-frame clones only, with some absent. The sample consists of roughly 66,000 clones, approximately 82% of them appearing once. Material: peripheral blood, obtained from a patient treated with radiotherapy plus ipilimumab. These receptors were collected from a human donor with non-small cell lung cancer who had a partial response to radiotherapy plus ipilimumab. The conserved cysteine and the conserved F or W are not part of the CDR3 here.

>TRBJ2-2|17|TRBV14
ASSQTPGLAGGPTGELF
>TRBJ1-3|14|TRBV30
ALERYRRAAGNTIY
>TRBJ2-5|11|TRBV29-1
SVDSRIGVTQY
>TRBJ2-7|14|TRBV7-2
ASSLVGRVGSYEQY
>TRBJ1-1|13|TRBV18
ASSPGQETGTEAF
>TRBJ2-1|13|TRBV19
ASSPQGLPGGEQF
>TRBJ1-2|11|TRBV19
ASSVERNYGYT
>TRBJ2-5|12|TRBV25-1
ASSEWENQETQY
>TRBJ2-1|14|TRBV27
ASAPAGTGGYNEQF
>TRBJ2-6|14|TRBV18
ASSPRGVSGANVLT
>TRBJ1-1|11|TRBV6-1
ASSTDRNTEAF
>TRBJ2-7|12|TRBV7-2
ASSLGLAGDEQY
>TRBJ2-1|13|TRBV7-3
ASSSGGLRGNEQF
>TRBJ1-2|15|TRBV11-2
ASSSPSGRGQNYGYT
>TRBJ2-7|13|TRBV7-9
ASSRLVGLVNEQY
>TRBJ1-2|12|TRBV28
ASSLRGTHGGYT
>TRBJ2-2|12|TRBV5-4
ASRGSSGTGELF
>TRBJ2-7|10|TRBV11-2
ASTVTGGEQY
>TRBJ2-4|14|TRBV5-4
ASSFTSGRGINIQY
>TRBJ1-1|13|TRBV15
ATSRDPGSNTEAF
>TRBJ2-7|15|TRBV7-3
ASSLTSGGSGAYEQY
>TRBJ2-1|10|TRBV5-1
ASSLDRNEQF
>TRBJ1-3|16|TRBV5-1
ASSLGRANQGSGNTIY
>TRBJ2-5|14|TRBV27
ASSLSLDRVGETQY
>TRBJ2-7|14|TRBV21-1
ASSKGATSAIYEQY
>TRBJ1-4|9|TRBV30
AWSSKSQVF
>TRBJ1-1|11|TRBV9
ASSGEMGSEAF
>TRBJ2-7|12|TRBV28
ATVVLAGDYEQY
>TRBJ1-1|12|TRBV9
ASSPWTAGTEAF
>TRBJ1-1|13|TRBV28
ASSPLGQGFFEAF
>TRBJ2-7|13|TRBV10-2
ASSDGGRAFNEQY
>TRBJ2-7|13|TRBV6-1
ASSPDSGSVYEQY
>TRBJ1-3|14|TRBV11-2
ASSDGQGAYGNTIY
>TRBJ2-7|11|TRBV6-5
ASSYSIGAEQY